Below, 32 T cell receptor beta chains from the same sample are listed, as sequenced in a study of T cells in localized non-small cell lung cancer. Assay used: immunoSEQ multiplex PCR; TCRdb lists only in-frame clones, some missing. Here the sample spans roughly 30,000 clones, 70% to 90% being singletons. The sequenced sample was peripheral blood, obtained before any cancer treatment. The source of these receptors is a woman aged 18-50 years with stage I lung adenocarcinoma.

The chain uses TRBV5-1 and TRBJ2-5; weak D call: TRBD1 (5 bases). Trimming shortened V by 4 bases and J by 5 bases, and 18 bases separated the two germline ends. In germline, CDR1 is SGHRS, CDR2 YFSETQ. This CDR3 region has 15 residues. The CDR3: CASSSNFVAGETQYF. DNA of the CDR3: TGCGCCAGCAGCAGTAATTTTGTGGCAGGGGAGACCCAGTACTTC.

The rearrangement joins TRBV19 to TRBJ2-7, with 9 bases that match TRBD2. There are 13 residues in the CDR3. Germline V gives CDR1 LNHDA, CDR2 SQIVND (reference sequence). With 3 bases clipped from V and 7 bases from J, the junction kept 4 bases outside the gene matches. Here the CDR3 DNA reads TGTGCCAGTAGTATTTGGCTAGCGGGAGAGCAGTACTTC. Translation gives CASSIWLAGEQYF.

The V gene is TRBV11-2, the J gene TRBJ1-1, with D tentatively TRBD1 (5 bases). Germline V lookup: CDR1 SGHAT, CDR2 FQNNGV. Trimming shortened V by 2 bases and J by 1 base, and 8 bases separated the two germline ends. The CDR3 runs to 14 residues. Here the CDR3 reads CASSLIRANTEAFF. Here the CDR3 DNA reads TGTGCCAGCAGCTTAATCAGGGCGAACACTGAAGCTTTCTTT.

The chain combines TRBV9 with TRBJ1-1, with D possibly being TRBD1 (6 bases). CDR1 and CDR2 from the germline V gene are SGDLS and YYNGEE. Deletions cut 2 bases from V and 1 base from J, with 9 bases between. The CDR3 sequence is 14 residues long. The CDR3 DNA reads TGTGCCAGCAGCGTGACAGGTTCGAACACTGAAGCTTTCTTT. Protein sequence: CASSVTGSNTEAFF.

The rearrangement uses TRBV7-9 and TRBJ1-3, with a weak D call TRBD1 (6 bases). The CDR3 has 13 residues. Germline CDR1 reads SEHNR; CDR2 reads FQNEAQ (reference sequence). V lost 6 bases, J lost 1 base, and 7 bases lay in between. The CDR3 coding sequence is TGTGCCAGCAGTACAGGGTCTGGAAACACCATATATTTT. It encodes CASSTGSGNTIYF.

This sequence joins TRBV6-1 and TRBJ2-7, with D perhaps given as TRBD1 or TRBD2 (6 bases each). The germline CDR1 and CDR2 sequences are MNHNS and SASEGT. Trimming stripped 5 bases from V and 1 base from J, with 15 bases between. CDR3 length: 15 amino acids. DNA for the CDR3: TGTGCCAGCAGTTTCCAGGAGGGGGGATCCTACGAGCAGTACTTC. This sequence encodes CASSFQEGGSYEQYF.

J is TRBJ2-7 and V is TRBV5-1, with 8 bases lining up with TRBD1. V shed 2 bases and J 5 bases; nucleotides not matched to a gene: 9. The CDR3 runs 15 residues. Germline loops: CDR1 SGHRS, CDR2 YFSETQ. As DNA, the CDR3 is TGCGCCAGCAGCTTACAATTGACAGGGGTCGACGAGCAGTACTTC. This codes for CASSLQLTGVDEQYF.

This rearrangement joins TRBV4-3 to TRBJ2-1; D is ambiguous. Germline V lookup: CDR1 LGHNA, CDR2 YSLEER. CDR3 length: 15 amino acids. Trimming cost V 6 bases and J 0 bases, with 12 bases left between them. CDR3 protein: CASSSSTSSYNEQFF. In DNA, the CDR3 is TGCGCCAGCAGTTCTTCAACAAGCTCCTACAATGAGCAGTTCTTC.

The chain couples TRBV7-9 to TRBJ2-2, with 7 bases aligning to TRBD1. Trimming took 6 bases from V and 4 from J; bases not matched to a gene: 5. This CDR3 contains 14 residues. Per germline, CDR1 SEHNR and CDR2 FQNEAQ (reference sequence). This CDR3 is CASRTSGGTGELFF. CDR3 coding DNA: TGTGCCAGCAGGACCTCAGGGGGCACCGGGGAGCTGTTTTTT.

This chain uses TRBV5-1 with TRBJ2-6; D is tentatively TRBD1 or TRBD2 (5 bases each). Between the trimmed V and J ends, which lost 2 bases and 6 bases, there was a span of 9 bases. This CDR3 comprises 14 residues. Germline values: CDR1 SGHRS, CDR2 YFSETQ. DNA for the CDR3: TGCGCCAGCAGCTTATCCGGGACGGCCAACGTCCTGACTTTC. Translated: CASSLSGTANVLTF.

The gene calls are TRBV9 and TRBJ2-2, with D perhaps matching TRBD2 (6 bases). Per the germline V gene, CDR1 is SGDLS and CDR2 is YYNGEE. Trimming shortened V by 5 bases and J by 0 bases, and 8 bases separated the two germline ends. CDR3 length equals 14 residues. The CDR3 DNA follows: TGTGCCAGCAGGGGACTCTCGAACACCGGGGAGCTGTTTTTT. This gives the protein CASRGLSNTGELFF.

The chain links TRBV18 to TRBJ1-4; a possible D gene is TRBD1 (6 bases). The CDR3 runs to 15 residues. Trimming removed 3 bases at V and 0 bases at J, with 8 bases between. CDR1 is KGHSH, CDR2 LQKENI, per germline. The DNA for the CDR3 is TGTGCCAGCTCACCGGGGGACACAACTAATGAAAAACTGTTTTTT. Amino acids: CASSPGDTTNEKLFF. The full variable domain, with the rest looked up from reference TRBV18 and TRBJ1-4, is NAGVMQNPRHLVRRRGQEARLRCSPMKGHSHVYWYRQLPEEGLKFMVYLQKENIIDESGMPKERFSAEFPKEGPSILRIQQVVRGDSAAYFCASSPGDTTNEKLFFGSGTQLSVL.

This CDR3 is CASSIGQGAWNEQYF. For the CDR3, the DNA is TGTGCCAGCAGCATAGGACAGGGGGCCTGGAACGAGCAGTACTTC. This chain joins TRBV6-5 and TRBJ2-7, with 11 nucleotides matching TRBD1. The J segment lost 5 bases and the V segment lost 6 bases, leaving 9 bases of the junction unmatched. Germline assignment: CDR1 MNHEY and CDR2 SVGAGI. The CDR3 is 15 residues long.

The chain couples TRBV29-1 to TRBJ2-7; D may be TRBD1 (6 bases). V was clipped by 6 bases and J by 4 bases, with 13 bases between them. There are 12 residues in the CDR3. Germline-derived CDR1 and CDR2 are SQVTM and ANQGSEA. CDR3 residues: CSVLQQGYEQYF. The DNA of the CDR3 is TGCAGCGTACTGCAACAGGGTTACGAGCAGTACTTC.

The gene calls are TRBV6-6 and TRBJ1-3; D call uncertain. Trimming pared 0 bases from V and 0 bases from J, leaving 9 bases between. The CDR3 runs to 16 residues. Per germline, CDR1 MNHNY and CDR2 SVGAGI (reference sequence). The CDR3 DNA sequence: TGTGCCAGCAGTTACTCTCCGGACCACTCTGGAAACACCATATATTTT. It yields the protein CASSYSPDHSGNTIYF.

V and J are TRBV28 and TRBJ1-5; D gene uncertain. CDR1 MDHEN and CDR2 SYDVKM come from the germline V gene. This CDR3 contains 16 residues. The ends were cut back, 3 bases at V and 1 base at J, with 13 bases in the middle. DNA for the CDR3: TGTGCCAGCAGTTTCGCCGGTGTATGGAGCAATCAGCCCCAGCATTTT. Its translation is CASSFAGVWSNQPQHF.

CDR3 bases: TGTGCCTGGAGTGTACGATCAAGCAGTCCGACAGGAGTTAACTATGGCTACACCTTC. It translates to CAWSVRSSSPTGVNYGYTF. V and J are TRBV30 and TRBJ1-2; TRBD1 is a possible D gene (6 bases). The CDR3 extends over 19 amino acids. Trimming left V 0 bases short and J 1 base short, with 24 bases between. Germline CDR1 is GTSNPN and CDR2 is SVGIG (reference sequence).

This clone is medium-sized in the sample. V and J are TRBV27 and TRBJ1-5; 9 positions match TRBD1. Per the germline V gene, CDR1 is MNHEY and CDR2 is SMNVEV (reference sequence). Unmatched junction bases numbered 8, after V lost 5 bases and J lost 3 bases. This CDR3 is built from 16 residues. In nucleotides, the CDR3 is TGTGCCAGCAGTCCCACCGGGACAGGGTTCAATCAGCCCCAGCATTTT. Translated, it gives CASSPTGTGFNQPQHF.

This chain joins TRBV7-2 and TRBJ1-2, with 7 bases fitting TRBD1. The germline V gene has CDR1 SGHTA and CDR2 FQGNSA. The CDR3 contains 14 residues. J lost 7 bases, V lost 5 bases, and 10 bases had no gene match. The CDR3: CASSPTGTASGYTF. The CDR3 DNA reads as TGTGCCAGCAGCCCCACCGGGACAGCTTCTGGCTACACCTTC. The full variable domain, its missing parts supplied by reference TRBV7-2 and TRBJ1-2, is GAGVSQSPSNKVTEKGKDVELRCDPISGHTALYWYRQSLGQGLEFLIYFQGNSAPDKSGLPSDRFSAERTGGSVSTLTIQRTQQEDSAVYLCASSPTGTASGYTFGSGTRLTVV.

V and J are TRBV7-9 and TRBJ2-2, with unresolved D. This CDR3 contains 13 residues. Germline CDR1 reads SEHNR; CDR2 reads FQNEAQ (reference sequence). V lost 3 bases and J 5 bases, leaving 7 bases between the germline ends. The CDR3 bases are TGTGCCAGCAGCTTCCTTTATACCGGGGAGCTGTTTTTT. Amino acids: CASSFLYTGELFF. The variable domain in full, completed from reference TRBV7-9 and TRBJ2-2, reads DTGVSQNPRHKITKRGQNVTFRCDPISEHNRLYWYRQTLGQGPEFLTYFQNEAQLEKSRLLSDRFSAERPKGSFSTLEIQRTEQGDSAMYLCASSFLYTGELFFGEGSRLTVL.

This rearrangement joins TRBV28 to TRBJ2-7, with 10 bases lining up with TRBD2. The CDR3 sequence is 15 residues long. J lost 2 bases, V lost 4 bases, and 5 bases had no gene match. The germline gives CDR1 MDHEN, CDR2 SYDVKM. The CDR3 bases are TGTGCCAGCAGTTCACTAGCGGGATACACCTACGAGCAGTACTTC. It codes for CASSSLAGYTYEQYF.

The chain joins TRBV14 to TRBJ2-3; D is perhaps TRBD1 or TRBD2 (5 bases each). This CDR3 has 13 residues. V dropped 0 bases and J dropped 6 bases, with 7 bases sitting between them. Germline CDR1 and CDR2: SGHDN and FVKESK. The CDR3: CASSQDWGDTQYF. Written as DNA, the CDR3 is TGTGCCAGCAGCCAAGATTGGGGGGATACGCAGTATTTT.

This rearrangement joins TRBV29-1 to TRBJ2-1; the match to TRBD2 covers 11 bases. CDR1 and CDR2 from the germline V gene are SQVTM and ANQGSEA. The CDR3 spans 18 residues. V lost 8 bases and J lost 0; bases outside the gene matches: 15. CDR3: CSTRGILAGDISYNEQFF. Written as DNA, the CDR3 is TGCAGCACAAGGGGCATACTAGCGGGAGATATCTCCTACAATGAGCAGTTCTTC.

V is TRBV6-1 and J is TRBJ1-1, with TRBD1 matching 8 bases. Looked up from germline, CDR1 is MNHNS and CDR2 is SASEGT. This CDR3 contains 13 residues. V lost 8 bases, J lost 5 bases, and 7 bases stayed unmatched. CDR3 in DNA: TGTGCCAGCCTGACAGGGGCGCGTACTGAAGCTTTCTTT. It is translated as CASLTGARTEAFF.

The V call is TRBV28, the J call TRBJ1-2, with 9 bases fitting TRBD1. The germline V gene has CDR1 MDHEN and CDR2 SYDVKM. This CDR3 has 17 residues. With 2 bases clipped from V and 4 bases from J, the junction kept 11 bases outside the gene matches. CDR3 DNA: TGTGCCAGCAGTTTAACCGCGACAGGGGGAGGTGGCTATGGCTACACCTTC. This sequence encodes CASSLTATGGGGYGYTF.

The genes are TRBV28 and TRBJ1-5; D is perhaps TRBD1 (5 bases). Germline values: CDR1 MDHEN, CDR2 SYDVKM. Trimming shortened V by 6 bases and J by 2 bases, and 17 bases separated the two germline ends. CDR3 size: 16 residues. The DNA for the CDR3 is TGTGCCAGCAGCACATCGAGGGGAGGGGGCAATCAGCCCCAGCATTTT. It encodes CASSTSRGGGNQPQHF.

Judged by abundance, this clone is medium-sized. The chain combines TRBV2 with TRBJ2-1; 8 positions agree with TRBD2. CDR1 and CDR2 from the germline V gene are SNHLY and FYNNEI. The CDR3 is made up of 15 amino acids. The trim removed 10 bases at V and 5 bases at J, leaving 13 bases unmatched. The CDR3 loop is CATLESGSEHNEQFF. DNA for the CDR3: TGTGCCACTCTAGAGAGCGGGAGTGAACACAATGAGCAGTTCTTC.

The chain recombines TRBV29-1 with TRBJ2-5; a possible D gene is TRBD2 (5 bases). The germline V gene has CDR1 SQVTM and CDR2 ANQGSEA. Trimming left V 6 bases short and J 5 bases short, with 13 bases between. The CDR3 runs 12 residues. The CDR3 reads CSVVTRGETQYF. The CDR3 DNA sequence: TGCAGCGTGGTAACAAGAGGGGAGACCCAGTACTTC.

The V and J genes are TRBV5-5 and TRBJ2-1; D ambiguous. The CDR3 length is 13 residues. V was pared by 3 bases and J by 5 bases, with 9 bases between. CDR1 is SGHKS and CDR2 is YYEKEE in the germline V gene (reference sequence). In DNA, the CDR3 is TGTGCCAGCAGCTGGGTCAGCGACAATGAGCAGTTCTTC. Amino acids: CASSWVSDNEQFF.

CDR3 region: CASSYLLAEGSPLHF. CDR3 DNA sequence: TGTGCCAGCAGTTACCTCCTGGCCGAGGGTTCACCCCTCCACTTT. The rearrangement uses TRBV6-5 and TRBJ1-6, with D unresolved. Per germline, CDR1 MNHEY and CDR2 SVGAGI. V lost 2 bases, J lost 9 bases, and 14 bases lay in between. This CDR3 spans 15 amino acids.

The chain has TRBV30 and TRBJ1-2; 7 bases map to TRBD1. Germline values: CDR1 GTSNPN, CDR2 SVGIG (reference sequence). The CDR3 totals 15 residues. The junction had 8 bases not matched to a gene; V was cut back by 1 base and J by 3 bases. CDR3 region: CAWSAHRDRHYGYTF. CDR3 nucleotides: TGTGCCTGGAGTGCACATCGGGACAGACACTATGGCTACACCTTC.

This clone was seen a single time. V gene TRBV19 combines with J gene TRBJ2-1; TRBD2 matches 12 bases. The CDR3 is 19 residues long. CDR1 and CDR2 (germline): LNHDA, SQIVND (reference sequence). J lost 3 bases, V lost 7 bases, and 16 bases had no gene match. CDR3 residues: CASTPQAPTSGRFYNEQFF. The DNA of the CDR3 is TGTGCCAGTACCCCCCAGGCCCCTACTAGCGGGAGGTTCTACAATGAGCAGTTCTTC.